This T cell receptor beta chain derives from a study of T cell repertoires in cytomegalovirus infection. TCRdb itself ran the reads through MiXCR, one entry per CDR3 protein. Of fewer than 650,000 distinct CDR3 sequences in the sample, around two fifths were seen once. V was trimmed by 2 bases and J by 2 bases, leaving 15 bases between them. Germline V lookup: CDR1 SGHAT, CDR2 FQNNGV. There are 16 residues in the CDR3. Broader study findings: CMV-specific TCR beta clonotypes restricted by HLA-C were the ones dominating the ex vivo response.

As concerns this clonotype: Antigen unknown.

The TCR sequence derives from a human donor in good health (CMV status not recorded). Some clones in this sample may be carry-over from other donors' samples. The rearrangement links TRBV11-2 to TRBJ1-2; a possible D gene is TRBD1 (6 bases). This material consisted of cultured PBMCs, taken from culture after CMV antigen stimulation. CDR3 in DNA: TGTGCCAGCAGCTTAACCGCAGGGGCCCCCAACTATGGCTACACCTTC. Encoded protein: CASSLTAGAPNYGYTF.